This entry features one T cell receptor beta chain sequence. No antigen is known for it. Investigators spread the genomic DNA of each subset evenly over several immunoSEQ plates. TCRdb keeps only in-frame clones here, not all; method: immunoSEQ multiplex PCR. The table has some 2,100,000 clones, approximately 94% seen once. Naivety among CD8 cells was defined by CD45RO negativity and positive CCR7 selection, thereby excluding terminally differentiated effector memory CD45RA+ cells. This entry comes from a study of shared clonotypes between healthy human individuals. Study-level background: Three plates each covered CD4 naive and memory; CD8 naive two, CD8 memory one.

V trimming: 11 bases; J trimming: 6 bases; junction bases outside the gene matches: 9. Looked up from germline, CDR1 is ENHRY and CDR2 is SYGVKD. This CDR3 comprises 15 residues. Study results and limitations: Only blood underwent sampling, and tissue repertoires likely differ. Sharing across four donors was highest in naive CD4 (around 5%) and lowest in memory CD8 (0.4%).

Specimen: naive CD8+ T cells from PBMCs. The chain couples TRBV10-3 to TRBJ2-2; TRBD2 agrees at 13 bases. The TCR comes from a man younger than 35 in good health. Some clones in this sample may be carry-over from other donors' samples. CDR3 sequence: CAAGTSGENAGELFF. CDR3 DNA: TGTGCCGCAGGGACTAGCGGGGAAAATGCCGGGGAGCTGTTTTTT.